This T cell receptor beta chain was profiled in a study of blood T cell repertoires in COVID-19. Study overall: Italy, Spain and the United States were the sources of the convalescent and acute COVID-19 samples.

Participants spanned ages about 18 to 95 years and resided in around 25 US areas. A PCR-confirmed or clinician-diagnosed COVID-19 case had contacted exposed participants within 2 weeks of entry. Trimming took 7 bases from V and 0 from J; bases not matched to a gene: 15. CDR1 is ENHRY, CDR2 SYGVKD, per germline. This CDR3 is 18 amino acids long. How the authors handled the data: By means of reference gene primer amplification, nucleated cell counts were estimated. Assay used: immunoSEQ multiplex PCR; TCRdb lists only in-frame clones, some missing. The V and J calls and the clone size are those of that table, but D and trimming were determined from the DNA. The sample contains a few hundred thousand clones, approximately 86% of which appear only once.

The chain uses TRBV10-3 and TRBJ1-3, with 7 bases identical to TRBD1. The source material was PBMCs or T cells enriched from blood (not recorded which). The sequence derives from a woman aged 25 to 39 who had been exposed to COVID-19. The CDR3 protein is CAIIIPGDSVLSGNTIYF. CDR3 coding DNA: TGTGCCATCATCATCCCGGGGGACAGCGTTCTCTCTGGAAACACCATATATTTT.